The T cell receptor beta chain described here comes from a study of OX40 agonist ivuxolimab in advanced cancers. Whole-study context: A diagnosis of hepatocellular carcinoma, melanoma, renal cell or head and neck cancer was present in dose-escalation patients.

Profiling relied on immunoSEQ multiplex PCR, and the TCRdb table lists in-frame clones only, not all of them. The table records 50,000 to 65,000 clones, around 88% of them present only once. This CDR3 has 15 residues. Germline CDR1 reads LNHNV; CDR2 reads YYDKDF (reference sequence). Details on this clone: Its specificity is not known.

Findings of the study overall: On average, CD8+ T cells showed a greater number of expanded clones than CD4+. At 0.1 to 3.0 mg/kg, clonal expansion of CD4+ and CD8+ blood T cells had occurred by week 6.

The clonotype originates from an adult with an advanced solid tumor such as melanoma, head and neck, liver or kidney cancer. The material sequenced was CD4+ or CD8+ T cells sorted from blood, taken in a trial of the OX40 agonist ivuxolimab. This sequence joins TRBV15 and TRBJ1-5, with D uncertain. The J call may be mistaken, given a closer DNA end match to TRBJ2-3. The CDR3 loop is CATSREVLGNQPQYF. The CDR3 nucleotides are TGTGCCACCAGCAGAGAGGTGCTTGGGAATCAGCCCCAGTATTTT.